The source of this T cell receptor (beta chain) is a study of T-cell memory formation after mild COVID-19. Study details: Largely, TCR clusters stayed within a single donor.

A note on this clonotype: Its antigen is not known.

General study points: Several responding clones turned up in pre-infection memory, indicating that cross-reactive memory may have taken part. Clones which contracted sat mainly in CM and EM if CD4+, and in EMRA if CD8+.

CDR1 KGHDR and CDR2 SFDVKD come from the germline V gene. The CDR3 has 17 residues. V lost 4 bases and J lost 0, with 14 bases in between. The TCR alpha and TCR beta cDNA libraries, bearing sample barcodes and UMIs, were generated by 5'RACE using constant-segment primers. MiXCR, run by TCRdb on the 5' RACE reads, gives a single entry per CDR3 protein. The sample lists 550,000 to 600,000 distinct CDR3 sequences, roughly 17% occurring once. This TCR was recovered from an adult woman who had mild COVID-19 (a few samples of this study predate the infection). Cell type and time point are not known. The sample taken for sequencing was PBMCs or a T cell subset sorted from them (not recorded which). V is TRBV24-1 and J is TRBJ2-2; D could derive from TRBD1 or TRBD2 (5 bases each). The CDR3 bases are TGTGCCACCAGTGACCCCTCTGGGGGTACGAACACCGGGGAGCTGTTTTTT. This codes for CATSDPSGGTNTGELFF.